The 26 T cell receptor beta chains presented below share a single source sample, sequenced in a study of blood T cell repertoires in COVID-19. The repertoire was sequenced with immunoSEQ multiplex PCR; TCRdb's copy has only in-frame clones and lacks some. The repertoire includes around 140,000 clones, 80% of them detected once, and approximately 3.5% sits in the top ten. The sequencing sample was made of peripheral blood. Receptor source: a man in his 70s who had recovered from COVID-19.

The chain carries TRBV6-5 and TRBJ1-3; a weak D match, TRBD1 (6 bases). CDR1 is MNHEY, CDR2 SVGAGI, per germline. The CDR3 length is 15 residues. The V gene lost 5 bases and the J gene lost 4 bases, with 15 bases spanning the gap. The CDR3: CASSNDRTPGNTIYF. The CDR3, as DNA: TGTGCCAGCAGTAACGACAGGACCCCCGGAAACACCATATATTTT.

The chain employs TRBV19 and TRBJ2-2; 11 bases line up with TRBD2. The germline V gene has CDR1 LNHDA and CDR2 SQIVND (reference sequence). Trimming took 7 bases from V and 7 from J; bases not matched to a gene: 8. CDR3 length equals 15 residues. CDR3 protein: CASTALAGVDGELFF. The CDR3 DNA is TGTGCCAGTACCGCACTAGCGGGAGTCGACGGGGAGCTGTTTTTT.

The rearrangement links TRBV18 to TRBJ2-2; no clear D. The CDR3 runs to 15 residues. Germline V CDR1 and CDR2: KGHSH, LQKENI. V was shortened by 6 bases and J by 0 bases, with 11 bases between the two germline ends. The CDR3 nucleotides read TGTGCCAGCTCCTCGGGTACCGCGAACACCGGGGAGCTGTTTTTT. It codes for CASSSGTANTGELFF.

This clone was counted between two and nine times. Other DNA variants within this sample encode the same CDR3. This chain links TRBV19 with TRBJ2-1; TRBD1 aligns across 12 bases. From germline, CDR1 is LNHDA and CDR2 SQIVND (reference sequence). This CDR3 is built from 19 residues. V shed 2 bases and J 0 bases; nucleotides not matched to a gene: 8. CDR3 sequence: CASSIRGQGAISSYNEQFF. In DNA form, the CDR3 reads TGTGCCAGTAGTATAAGGGGACAGGGGGCGATTAGCTCCTACAATGAGCAGTTCTTC.

The chain recombines TRBV9 with TRBJ2-3, with 7 positions matching TRBD1. Trimming cost V 4 bases and J 0 bases; bases outside gene matches: 11. CDR3 length: 17 amino acids. The germline CDR1 and CDR2 sequences are SGDLS and YYNGEE. CDR3 residues: CASSLRDSQYSTDTQYF. The CDR3, as DNA: TGTGCCAGCAGCTTGAGGGACAGCCAATATAGCACAGATACGCAGTATTTT. The whole variable domain, filled in from reference TRBV9 and TRBJ2-3, reads DSGVTQTPKHLITATGQRVTLRCSPRSGDLSVYWYQQSLDQGLQFLIQYYNGEERAKGNILERFSAQQFPDLHSELNLSSLELGDSALYFCASSLRDSQYSTDTQYFGPGTRLTVL.

This clone is a singleton in its sample. The gene calls are TRBV9 and TRBJ2-7, with a tentative D call TRBD2 (6 bases). This CDR3 is 15 amino acids long. Trimming removed 3 bases from V and 5 bases from J, with 18 bases in between. Germline CDR1 reads SGDLS; CDR2 reads YYNGEE. The CDR3: CASSGDGTVGNEQYF. The CDR3 coding sequence is TGTGCCAGCAGCGGCGACGGGACTGTAGGGAACGAGCAGTACTTC.

This clone was observed a few times. V and J are TRBV11-3 and TRBJ2-3, with D possibly TRBD2 on 5 matching bases. Germline CDR1 SGHNT, CDR2 YENEEA. The ends were cut back, 4 bases at V and 6 bases at J, with 11 bases in the middle. The CDR3 covers 13 residues. In DNA form, the CDR3 reads TGTGCCAGCAGCTCGGGCCGAGGGGATACGCAGTATTTT. It yields the protein CASSSGRGDTQYF.

This chain connects TRBV9 to TRBJ2-1; a possible D gene is TRBD2 (6 bases). The ends were cut back, 2 bases at V and 9 bases at J, with 15 bases in the middle. The CDR3 consists of 14 residues. Germline V gene sequence: CDR1 SGDLS, CDR2 YYNGEE. CDR3 residues: CASSVEGRDTEQFF. The CDR3 DNA is TGTGCCAGCAGCGTGGAGGGGCGCGATACTGAGCAGTTCTTC.

This clone appeared a single time. This rearrangement joins TRBV27 to TRBJ2-7; D gene unclear. In germline, CDR1 is MNHEY, CDR2 SMNVEV (reference sequence). Deletions cut 2 bases from V and 5 bases from J, with 10 bases between. The CDR3 has 13 residues. Here the CDR3 reads CASSLRRTHEQYF. The DNA for the CDR3 is TGTGCCAGCAGTTTAAGGAGAACGCACGAGCAGTACTTC.

The chain carries TRBV5-4 and TRBJ2-1; no clear D gene. The CDR3 consists of 15 residues. Germline-derived CDR1 and CDR2 are SGHNT and YYREEE (reference sequence). The germline V and J ends were trimmed by 4 bases and 0 bases, with 11 bases remaining between them. As DNA, the CDR3 is TGTGCCAGCAGCCCCTCTACGAGCTCCTACAATGAGCAGTTCTTC. Its protein product is CASSPSTSSYNEQFF.

The rearrangement uses TRBV4-3 and TRBJ1-2; D unresolved. Trimming removed 1 base at V and 2 bases at J, with 5 bases between. There are 13 residues in the CDR3. Germline V gives CDR1 LGHNA, CDR2 YSLEER. The CDR3, as DNA: TGCGCCAGCAGCCAAGGAGGGAACTATGGCTACACCTTC. Protein sequence: CASSQGGNYGYTF.

The chain is built from TRBV6-5 and TRBJ2-2; D possibly corresponds to TRBD1 (5 bases). Germline CDR1 is MNHEY and CDR2 is SVGAGI. Trimming pared 6 bases from V and 1 base from J, leaving 12 bases between. This CDR3 is 15 amino acids long. The CDR3 loop is CASRTPGQNTGELFF. The CDR3 bases are TGTGCCAGCAGAACCCCTGGACAGAACACCGGGGAGCTGTTTTTT.

The chain couples TRBV3-1 (or the pseudogene TRBV3-2) to TRBJ2-1, with 14 bases that match TRBD2. The CDR3 consists of 19 residues. V gave up 2 bases and J gave up 1 base; unmatched junction bases: 7. Germline-derived CDR1 and CDR2 are LGHDT and YNNKEL (reference sequence). The CDR3 nucleotides are TGTGCCAGCAGCCAAAGGGGACTAGCGGGAGTTGGGTCCTACAATGAGCAGTTCTTC. Translation: CASSQRGLAGVGSYNEQFF.

This chain links TRBV10-1 with TRBJ2-7; D may be TRBD2 (5 bases). V shed 2 bases and J shed 4 bases, with 12 bases lying between them. Germline V gene data show CDR1 as WNHNN and CDR2 as SYGVQD (reference sequence). There are 14 residues in the CDR3. CDR3 sequence: CASSEGDYRYEQYF. CDR3 coding DNA: TGCGCCAGCAGTGAGGGAGACTACCGATACGAGCAGTACTTC.

The J gene is TRBJ1-2, the V gene TRBV5-1; 9 nucleotides agree with TRBD1. There are 13 residues in the CDR3. Per the germline V gene, CDR1 is SGHRS and CDR2 is YFSETQ. V lost 4 bases and J lost 7; bases outside the gene matches: 5. The DNA for the CDR3 is TGCGCCAGCAGCCCGGGACAGGGTGTTGGCTACACCTTC. It is translated as CASSPGQGVGYTF.

The chain has TRBV19 and TRBJ1-5, with D perhaps TRBD1 (5 bases). CDR3 length: 16 residues. In germline, CDR1 is LNHDA, CDR2 SQIVND (reference sequence). Trimming pared 3 bases from V and 7 bases from J, leaving 19 bases between. In nucleotides, the CDR3 is TGTGCCAGTAGTATCAGAGTCAGGCAGGGAAGCCAGCCCCAGCATTTT. It translates to CASSIRVRQGSQPQHF.

The chain recombines TRBV29-1 with TRBJ1-2, with a weak D call TRBD1 (6 bases). V lost 4 bases and J 8 bases, leaving 14 bases between the germline ends. There are 12 residues in the CDR3. Germline CDR1 SQVTM, CDR2 ANQGSEA. CDR3 protein: CSVGAGGRGYTF. CDR3 coding DNA: TGCAGCGTTGGGGCCGGGGGGCGAGGCTACACCTTC.

This chain links TRBV19 with TRBJ1-1; D is unclear. V lost 8 bases and J 0 bases, leaving 4 bases between the germline ends. Germline V gene data show CDR1 as LNHDA and CDR2 as SQIVND (reference sequence). This CDR3 is built from 11 residues. Written as DNA, the CDR3 is TGTGCCAGTCAATTGAACACTGAAGCTTTCTTT. Its protein product is CASQLNTEAFF.

The rearrangement uses TRBV18 and TRBJ2-1; D gene uncertain. The ends were cut back, 2 bases at V and 4 bases at J, with 12 bases in the middle. This CDR3 is built from 15 residues. Germline-derived CDR1 and CDR2 are KGHSH and LQKENI. The DNA of the CDR3 is TGTGCCAGCTCACCAAGTACGGAGTTTTACAATGAGCAGTTCTTC. Its translation: CASSPSTEFYNEQFF.

This clone has only a few counts. CDR3 in DNA: TGTGCCAGCAGGCTCTTACCAGGGGTGGGTGAGCAGTTCTTC. Encoded protein: CASRLLPGVGEQFF. This chain connects TRBV7-3 to TRBJ2-1; tentatively, D is TRBD1 (6 bases). Germline V lookup: CDR1 SGHTA, CDR2 FQGTGA. The CDR3 covers 14 residues. V lost 6 bases to trimming and J lost 9 bases, with 18 bases between them.

The chain recombines TRBV10-2 with TRBJ2-1; possibly TRBD2 for D (5 bases). CDR1 is WSHSY and CDR2 is SAAADI in the germline V gene. CDR3 length: 13 amino acids. Trimming took 8 bases from V and 3 from J, leaving 11 bases between them. CDR3 DNA sequence: TGCGCCAGCGGGAGACTGGACTACAATGAGCAGTTCTTC. Protein: CASGRLDYNEQFF.

This rearrangement joins TRBV5-1 to TRBJ2-3; TRBD2 agrees at 8 bases. Germline V gene sequence: CDR1 SGHRS, CDR2 YFSETQ. The trim removed 0 bases at V and 0 bases at J, leaving 6 bases unmatched. The CDR3 covers 17 residues. The CDR3 sequence is CASSLAVTSGSTDTQYF. For the CDR3, the DNA is TGCGCCAGCAGCTTGGCCGTAACTAGCGGAAGCACAGATACGCAGTATTTT.

J is TRBJ2-6 and V is TRBV23-1; D is ambiguous. TRBV23-1 is noted as an ORF with a role that remains uncertain. This CDR3 spans 16 amino acids. Trimming pared 4 bases from V and 2 bases from J, leaving 12 bases between. CDR3 region: CASSPTPGPGANVLTF. CDR3 bases: TGCGCCAGCAGTCCTACCCCAGGTCCTGGGGCCAACGTCCTGACTTTC.

The V and J genes are TRBV4-1 and TRBJ2-1; 10 bases map to TRBD1. The germline V gene encodes CDR1 MGHRA and CDR2 YSYEKL. V lost 1 base to trimming and J lost 8 bases; unmatched junction nucleotides: 8. The CDR3 runs 16 residues. The CDR3 DNA reads TGCGCCAGCAGCCAAGTTGGGACAGGGGTGCTGGATGAGCAGTTCTTC. Translated: CASSQVGTGVLDEQFF.

The chain employs TRBV4-1 and TRBJ2-7; the match to TRBD2 covers 8 bases. Germline V gene lookup returns CDR1 MGHRA and CDR2 YSYEKL. V lost 4 bases to trimming and J lost 4 bases; unmatched junction nucleotides: 12. The CDR3 loop spans 16 amino acids. DNA for the CDR3: TGCGCCAGCAGCCGACGGACTAGCCAAGCGGAATACGAGCAGTACTTC. Translating it yields CASSRRTSQAEYEQYF.

The rearrangement joins TRBV4-1 to TRBJ1-2; 7 bases map to TRBD1. The length of the CDR3 is 15 residues. Germline values: CDR1 MGHRA, CDR2 YSYEKL. V lost 5 bases to trimming and J lost 7 bases; unmatched junction nucleotides: 13. The CDR3 coding sequence is TGCGCCAGCAGCGACAGGACAGGCGACCTCTTTGGCTACACCTTC. This codes for CASSDRTGDLFGYTF.